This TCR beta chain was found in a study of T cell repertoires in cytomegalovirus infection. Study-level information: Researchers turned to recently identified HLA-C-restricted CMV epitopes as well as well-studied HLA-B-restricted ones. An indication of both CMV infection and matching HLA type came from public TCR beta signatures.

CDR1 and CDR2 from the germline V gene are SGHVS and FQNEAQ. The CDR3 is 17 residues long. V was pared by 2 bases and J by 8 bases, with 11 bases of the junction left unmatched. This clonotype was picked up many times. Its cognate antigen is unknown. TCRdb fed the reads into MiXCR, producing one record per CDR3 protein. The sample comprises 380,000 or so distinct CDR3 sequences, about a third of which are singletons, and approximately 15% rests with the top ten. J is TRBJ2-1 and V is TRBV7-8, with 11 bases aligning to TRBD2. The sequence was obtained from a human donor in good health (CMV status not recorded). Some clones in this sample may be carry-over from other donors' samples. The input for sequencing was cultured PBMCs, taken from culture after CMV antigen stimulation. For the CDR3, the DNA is TGTGCCAGCAGCTTATCATTAGCGGGAGGGCCTAGCGATGAGCAGTTCTTC. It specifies CASSLSLAGGPSDEQFF.